This T cell receptor (beta chain) appears in the sequencing data of a study of shared clonotypes between healthy human individuals. Study-level background: Per donor, CD8 memory used one plate, CD8 naive used two, CD4 memory used three and CD4 naive used three.

Each subset's genomic DNA was shared equally among a number of immunoSEQ plates. Sorted subsets were amplified in replicate PCRs using 200 ng DNA, tens of thousands of T cell genomes. In the authors' methods: Filtering differed, since immunoSEQ gave only junction sequences and no quality scores. The data were produced by immunoSEQ multiplex PCR, yet TCRdb's version contains in-frame clones alone and is incomplete. Clone size and V and J calls were adopted from that table, with D and trimming inferred from the DNA. Of more than 600,000 clones detected, about 91% appear once; the ten largest clones hold about 24%. Cells designated naive CD8 were CD45RO-negative and were positively selected for CCR7, with terminally differentiated effector memory CD45RA+ cells excluded. V lost 0 bases and J 2 bases, leaving 8 bases between the germline ends. The CDR3 totals 15 residues. Germline lookup yields CDR1 SGDLS and CDR2 YYNGEE.

This clonotype was sampled from a man aged 25-45 years in good health. The V call is TRBV9, the J call TRBJ2-2; D is undetermined. Sequenced sample: naive CD8+ T cells sorted from blood. The CDR3 is CASSVGSSNTGELFF. The CDR3 DNA sequence: TGTGCCAGCAGCGTAGGTTCCAGTAACACCGGGGAGCTGTTTTTT. Supplemented by reference TRBV9 and TRBJ2-2, the full variable domain reads DSGVTQTPKHLITATGQRVTLRCSPRSGDLSVYWYQQSLDQGLQFLIQYYNGEERAKGNILERFSAQQFPDLHSELNLSSLELGDSALYFCASSVGSSNTGELFFGEGSRLTVL.